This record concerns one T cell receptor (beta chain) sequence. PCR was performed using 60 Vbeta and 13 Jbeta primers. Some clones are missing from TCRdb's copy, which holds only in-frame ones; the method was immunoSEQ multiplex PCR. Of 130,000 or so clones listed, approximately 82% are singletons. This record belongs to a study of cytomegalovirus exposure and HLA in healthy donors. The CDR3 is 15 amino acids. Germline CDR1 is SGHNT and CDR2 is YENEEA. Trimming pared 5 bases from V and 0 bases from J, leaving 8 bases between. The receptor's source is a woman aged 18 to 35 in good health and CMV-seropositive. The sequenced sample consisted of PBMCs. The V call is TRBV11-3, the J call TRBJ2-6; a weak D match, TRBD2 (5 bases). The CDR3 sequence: CASSPGISGANVLTF. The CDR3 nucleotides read TGTGCCAGCAGCCCGGGGATCTCTGGGGCCAACGTCCTGACTTTC. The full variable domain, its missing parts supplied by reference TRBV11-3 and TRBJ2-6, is EAGVVQSPRYKIIEKKQPVAFWCNPISGHNTLYWYLQNLGQGPELLIRYENEEAVDDSQLPKDRFSAERLKGVDSTLKIQPAELGDSAVYLCASSPGISGANVLTFGAGSRLTVL.